These T cell receptor beta chains were read from a single sample in a study of STAT5B mutations in CD4+ large granular lymphocyte leukemia. The method was immunoSEQ multiplex PCR; TCRdb's version includes in-frame clones alone and lacks a portion of them. The sample carries about 48,000 clones, roughly two thirds recorded once. Sequencing was carried out using CD4+ T cells from blood buffy coats. These receptors all come from a human donor in good health. The CDR3 runs from the conserved cysteine through the conserved F or W. Fields, in order: D gene, V gene, J gene, clone size, CDR3 protein, CDR3 DNA. A D gene is named only where the DNA matches it firmly. Some rows mark clone size as missing; the rest say once, few, many or name a class of expanded clone.

TRBD2	TRBV6-1	TRBJ2-3	NA	CASSDLAGGGTDTQYF	TGTGCCAGCAGTGACTTAGCGGGGGGGGGCACAGATACGCAGTATTTT
NA	TRBV5-8	TRBJ2-3	NA	CASSRSTDTQYF	TGTGCCAGCAGCCGAAGCACAGATACGCAGTATTTT
TRBD1	TRBV7-7	TRBJ2-7	NA	CASSSTGDGEQYF	TGTGCTAGCAGCTCGACAGGGGATGGAGAGCAGTACTTC
TRBD2	TRBV9	TRBJ2-5	NA	CASSVGLAGDGETQYF	TGTGCCAGCAGCGTAGGGCTAGCGGGGGATGGGGAGACCCAGTACTTC
NA	TRBV28	TRBJ1-2	NA	CASSLGRNYGYTF	TGTGCCAGCAGCCTAGGACGGAACTATGGCTACACCTTC
TRBD2	TRBV7-3	TRBJ2-2	NA	CASSLIAGDSGELFF	TGTGCCAGCAGCTTAATAGCGGGGGATTCCGGGGAGCTGTTTTTT
NA	TRBV18	TRBJ1-3	NA	CASSLDGLTISGNTIYF	TGTGCCAGCTCACTCGACGGGCTCACAATCTCTGGAAACACCATATATTTT
NA	TRBV6-5	TRBJ2-3	NA	CASRGQSVGTDTQYF	TGTGCCAGCAGAGGACAGTCAGTAGGGACAGATACGCAGTATTTT
TRBD1	TRBV6-5	TRBJ1-6	NA	CASRADRDYNSPLHF	TGTGCCAGCAGAGCGGACAGGGACTATAATTCACCCCTCCACTTT
TRBD1	TRBV6-5	TRBJ1-6	NA	CASSFSRDRVGSPLHF	TGTGCCAGCAGTTTTTCCCGGGACAGGGTCGGTTCACCCCTCCACTTT
TRBD2	TRBV7-2	TRBJ2-3	NA	CASRPRLAGADTQYF	TGTGCCAGCAGACCCAGGCTAGCGGGGGCGGATACGCAGTATTTT
NA	TRBV19	TRBJ1-1	NA	CASSIGGAGAFF	TGTGCCAGTAGTATAGGGGGGGCAGGGGCTTTCTTT
NA	TRBV7-9	TRBJ1-1	few	CASSIQGGLTEAFF	TGTGCCAGCAGCATCCAGGGTGGGTTGACTGAAGCTTTCTTT
NA	TRBV2	TRBJ2-3	NA	CASRGWDTQYF	TGTGCCAGCAGGGGATGGGATACGCAGTATTTT
NA	TRBV7-6	TRBJ2-5	NA	CASSPQALGETQYF	TGTGCCAGCAGCCCTCAAGCCCTGGGGGAGACCCAGTACTTC
TRBD1	TRBV5-8	TRBJ1-1	NA	CATQGQSNTEAFF	TGTGCCACCCAGGGACAGTCGAACACTGAAGCTTTCTTT
NA	TRBV27	TRBJ1-6	few	CASSFTRAPLHF	TGTGCCAGCAGTTTTACCAGGGCACCCCTCCACTTT
NA	TRBV5-4	TRBJ1-2	NA	CASSLQQGGFYGYTF	TGTGCCAGCAGCTTGCAACAGGGAGGGTTCTATGGCTACACCTTC
TRBD1	TRBV19	TRBJ1-1	few	CASTDIGQGAGWTEAFF	TGTGCCAGTACCGACATAGGACAGGGGGCGGGGTGGACTGAAGCTTTCTTT
TRBD1	TRBV12-5	TRBJ2-5	NA	CAPVHRGRETQYF	TGTGCTCCCGTGCACAGGGGGCGGGAGACCCAGTACTTC
NA	TRBV4-2	TRBJ2-1	NA	CASSQGTIQFF	TGTGCCAGCAGCCAGGGGACAATTCAGTTCTTC
NA	TRBV19	TRBJ2-2	NA	CASSLRGGLSTGELFF	TGTGCCAGTAGTTTGCGCGGGGGCCTGAGCACCGGGGAGCTGTTTTTT
TRBD1	TRBV4-2	TRBJ1-2	NA	CASSQGSRGQRVSNYGYTF	TGTGCCAGCAGCCAAGGGTCAAGGGGACAGAGAGTTTCTAACTATGGCTACACCTTC
TRBD1	TRBV19	TRBJ2-5	NA	CASSIGDRTGQETQYF	TGTGCCAGTAGTATAGGGGACCGGACAGGGCAAGAGACCCAGTACTTC
TRBD1	TRBV5-1	TRBJ2-3	NA	CASSIERQGATDTQYF	TGCGCCAGCAGCATCGAGCGACAGGGGGCAACAGATACGCAGTATTTT
NA	TRBV18	TRBJ1-4	NA	CASQGTANEKLFF	TGTGCCAGCCAAGGGACGGCTAATGAAAAACTGTTTTTT
NA	TRBV19	TRBJ1-5	NA	CASSLRAQPQHF	TGTGCCAGTAGCCTCCGGGCTCAGCCCCAGCATTTT
TRBD1	TRBV7-9	TRBJ1-3	NA	CASSFLPGQGVPGNTIYF	TGTGCCAGCAGCTTTCTACCGGGACAGGGGGTTCCTGGAAACACCATATATTTT
NA	TRBV11-2	TRBJ1-1	NA	CASSFQGNTEAFF	TGTGCCAGCAGCTTCCAAGGGAACACTGAAGCTTTCTTT
NA	TRBV10-3	TRBJ1-1	NA	CAISETQGKTEAFF	TGTGCCATCAGTGAGACCCAGGGTAAAACTGAAGCTTTCTTT